One TCR beta chain is described in this entry. The data belong to a study of blood T cell repertoires in COVID-19. As for the study in general: Acute and convalescent COVID-19 samples came from the United States, Italy and Spain.

The germline V and J ends were trimmed by 3 bases and 4 bases, with 27 bases remaining between them. The CDR3 contains 20 residues. Per germline, CDR1 MNHEY and CDR2 SMNVEV (reference sequence). Measured with immunoSEQ multiplex PCR; TCRdb has only the in-frame clones, and not every one. The table records 210,000 or so clones, approximately 91% of them present only once. The chain has TRBV27 and TRBJ2-2; a weak D match, TRBD1 (6 bases). The sequence came from a man aged 35-49 years with acute or convalescent COVID-19. The sequenced sample consisted of peripheral blood. The CDR3 loop is CASSFLALPIQGSGTGELFF. The CDR3 coding sequence is TGTGCCAGCAGTTTCCTGGCCCTCCCAATACAGGGTTCGGGCACCGGGGAGCTGTTTTTT.